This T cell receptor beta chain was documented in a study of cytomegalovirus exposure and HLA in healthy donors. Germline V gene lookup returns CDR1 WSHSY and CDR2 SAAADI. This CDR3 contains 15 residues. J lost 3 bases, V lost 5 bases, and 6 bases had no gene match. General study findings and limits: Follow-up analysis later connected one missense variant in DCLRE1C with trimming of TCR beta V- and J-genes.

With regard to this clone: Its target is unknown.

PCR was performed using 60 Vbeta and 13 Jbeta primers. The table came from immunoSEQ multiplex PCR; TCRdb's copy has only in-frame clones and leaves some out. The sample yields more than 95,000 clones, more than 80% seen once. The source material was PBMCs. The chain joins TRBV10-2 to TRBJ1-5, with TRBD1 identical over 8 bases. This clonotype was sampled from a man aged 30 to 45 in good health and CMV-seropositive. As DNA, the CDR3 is TGCGCCAGCAGTCAATCAGGGGGCTCCAATCAGCCCCAGCATTTT. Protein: CASSQSGGSNQPQHF.